One and the same sample provided the 7 T cell receptor beta chains below, sequenced in a study of vaccination effects on CD4 cells after COVID-19. Peptide-pool stimulation followed by sequencing identified expanded antigen-specific CD4+ clonotypes in the ViraFEST assay. Once cultured for 10 days, the cells underwent separation to obtain CD4+ T cells. The person acquired a PCR-confirmed SARS-CoV-2 infection between March and December 2020. These TCRs' antigens remain unknown. The data were produced by immunoSEQ multiplex PCR, yet TCRdb's version contains in-frame clones alone and is incomplete. Of 20,000 to 25,000 clones detected, roughly 74% appear once; the ten largest clones hold 35% to 40%. The material sequenced was CD4+ T cells from PBMCs cultured with a peptide pool, taken before COVID-19 vaccination. The source of these receptors is a human donor who had a prior SARS-CoV-2 infection.

This chain links TRBV19 with TRBJ1-2; D remains ambiguous. Trimming pared 2 bases from V and 2 bases from J, leaving 6 bases between. This CDR3 contains 13 residues. CDR1 is LNHDA and CDR2 is SQIVND in the germline V gene (reference sequence). This CDR3 reads CASSIRVNYGYTF. The DNA for the CDR3 is TGTGCCAGTAGTATACGTGTAAACTATGGCTACACCTTC.

The chain recombines TRBV3-1 (or the pseudogene TRBV3-2) with TRBJ1-4; D is uncertain. Germline assignment: CDR1 LGHDT and CDR2 YNNKEL (reference sequence). This CDR3 spans 14 amino acids. Trimming left V 3 bases short and J 6 bases short, with 11 bases between. The CDR3 sequence is CASSHQATDEKLFF. The DNA of the CDR3 is TGTGCCAGCAGCCATCAAGCTACTGATGAAAAACTGTTTTTT.

The chain couples TRBV25-1 to TRBJ1-2, with 7 bases aligning to TRBD1. V was clipped by 2 bases and J by 4 bases; unmatched bases: 1. CDR1 MGHDK and CDR2 SYGVNS come from the germline V gene. There are 13 residues in the CDR3. CDR3: CASSEGQAYGYTF. DNA of the CDR3: TGTGCCAGCAGTGAAGGACAGGCCTATGGCTACACCTTC.

This chain connects TRBV3-1 (or the pseudogene TRBV3-2) to TRBJ2-1; D is undetermined. Per germline, CDR1 LGHDT and CDR2 YNNKEL (reference sequence). V lost 2 bases to trimming and J lost 4 bases, with 3 bases between them. The CDR3 loop spans 12 amino acids. The CDR3 is CASSQQYNEQFF. In nucleotides, the CDR3 is TGTGCCAGCAGCCAACAGTACAATGAGCAGTTCTTC.

This rearrangement joins TRBV5-4 to TRBJ2-7, with 7 bases matching TRBD1. CDR3 length: 13 residues. The germline gives CDR1 SGHNT, CDR2 YYREEE (reference sequence). V dropped 4 bases and J dropped 4; count of bases not matched to a gene: 5. As DNA, the CDR3 is TGTGCCAGCAGCCCGAGGGGGCCTTACGAGCAGTACTTC. Translation: CASSPRGPYEQYF.

The V and J genes are TRBV21-1 and TRBJ2-3; the table's D gene call, TRBD1, was not cross checked with the DNA. TRBV21-1 is designated a pseudogene. The CDR3 has 18 residues. CDR3 in amino acids: CASSKDCIGQGKTDTQYF. The CDR3 nucleotides read TGTGCCAGCAGCAAAGATTGTATCGGACAGGGTAAGACAGATACGCAGTATTTT.

This chain uses TRBV19 with TRBJ2-2, with D possibly TRBD2 on 5 matching bases. CDR3 length: 15 residues. Deletions cut 7 bases from V and 3 bases from J, with 15 bases between. Germline V gene sequence: CDR1 LNHDA, CDR2 SQIVND (reference sequence). The CDR3 coding sequence is TGTGCCAGTAAACGACGGGGAATCGACACCGGGGAGCTGTTTTTT. Translating gives CASKRRGIDTGELFF.